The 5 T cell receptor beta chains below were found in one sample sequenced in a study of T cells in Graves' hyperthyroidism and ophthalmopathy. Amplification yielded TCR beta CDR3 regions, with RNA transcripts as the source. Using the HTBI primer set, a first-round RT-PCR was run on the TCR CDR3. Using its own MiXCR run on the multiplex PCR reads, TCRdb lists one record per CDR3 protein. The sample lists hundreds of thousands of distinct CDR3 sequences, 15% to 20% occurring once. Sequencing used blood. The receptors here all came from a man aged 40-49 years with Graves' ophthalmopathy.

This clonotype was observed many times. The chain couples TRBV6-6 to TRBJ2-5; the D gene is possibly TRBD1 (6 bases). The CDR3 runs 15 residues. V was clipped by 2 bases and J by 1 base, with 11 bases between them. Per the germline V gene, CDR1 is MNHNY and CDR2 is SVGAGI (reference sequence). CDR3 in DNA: TGTGCCAGCAGTTACGGGGCAGGGGCCCAAGAGACCCAGTACTTC. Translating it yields CASSYGAGAQETQYF.

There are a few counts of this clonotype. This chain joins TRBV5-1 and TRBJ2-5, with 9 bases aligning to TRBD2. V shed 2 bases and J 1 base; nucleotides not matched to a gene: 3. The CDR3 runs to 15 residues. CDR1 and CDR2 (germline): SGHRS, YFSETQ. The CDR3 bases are TGCGCCAGCAGCTTCCTTAGCGGGGGCCAAGAGACCCAGTACTTC. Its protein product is CASSFLSGGQETQYF.

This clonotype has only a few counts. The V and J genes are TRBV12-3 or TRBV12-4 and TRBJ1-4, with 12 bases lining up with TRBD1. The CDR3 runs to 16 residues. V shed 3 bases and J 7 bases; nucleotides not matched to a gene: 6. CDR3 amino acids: CASSLGTGGRGEKLFF. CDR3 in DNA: TGTGCCAGCAGTTTGGGGACAGGGGGCCGGGGTGAAAAACTGTTTTTT.

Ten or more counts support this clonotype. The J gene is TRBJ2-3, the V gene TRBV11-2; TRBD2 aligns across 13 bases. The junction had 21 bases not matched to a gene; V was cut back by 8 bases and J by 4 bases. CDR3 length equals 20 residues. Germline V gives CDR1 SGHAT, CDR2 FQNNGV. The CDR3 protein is CASGYPPTGTSGIGADTQYF. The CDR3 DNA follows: TGTGCCAGCGGATACCCCCCTACCGGGACTAGCGGGATTGGGGCAGATACGCAGTATTTT.

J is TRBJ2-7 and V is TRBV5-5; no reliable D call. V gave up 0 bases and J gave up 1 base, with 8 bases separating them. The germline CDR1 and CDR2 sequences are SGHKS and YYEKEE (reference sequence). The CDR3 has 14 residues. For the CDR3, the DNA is TGTGCCAGCAGCTTGGCCAGCAGATCCTACGAGCAGTACTTC. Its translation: CASSLASRSYEQYF.